This T cell receptor beta chain was observed in a study of CD8 T cells in Susac syndrome (dated by TCRdb to about 2019). About the investigation overall: Whether CD8+ T cell activation and differentiation in Susac syndrome was antigen driven was tested using repertoire sequencing. Study-wide findings and limitations: The number of individuals in the TCR sequencing and HLA analysis was acknowledged as relatively small.

High-throughput TCR beta sequencing profiled peripheral blood CD8+ and CD4+ T cells from healthy donors, Susac syndrome patients and multiple sclerosis patients. Multiple sclerosis controls were treatment-naive patients with stable or active relapsing-remitting disease fulfilling revised McDonald criteria. Bulk CD8+ and CD4+ T cells were purified by magnetic negative isolation, whereas CD8+ TEMRA cells were enriched by FACS. Blood was drawn into EDTA tubes, processed within 24 hours, and PBMCs were isolated by density gradient centrifugation. PBMCs intended for TCR sequencing were cryopreserved in liquid nitrogen and were subsequently thawed in a 37 degrees C water bath. The sorted or isolated CD4+, CD8+ and CD8+ TEMRA cells reached a purity of at least 90%. With regard to this clonotype: The antigen it binds to is not known. No much larger clone is present one base from it, and per-base qualities are unavailable.

RNA was extracted with the RNeasy kit and roughly 0.5 to 1 ug was reverse transcribed using random hexamers. The immunoSEQ multiplex PCR assay, covering 54 Vbeta and 13 Jbeta segments, was used to amplify TCR beta CDR3 regions. Bias from PCR amplification was corrected by using a synthetic template baseline for primer optimization and for computational correction. Processing in the source paper ran as follows. Only productive sequences were kept, with reads annotated to V, D and J genes according to IMGT and analyzed in immunoSEQ Analyzer. To calculate clonality, Shannon entropy was normalized by log2 of the number of productive unique sequences and then subtracted from one. For each patient and control, public and private clones were evaluated within the 100 most prevalent clones. Clones were defined as Susac-specific when absent from the healthy and MS cohorts, from about a thousand published viral clones and from other ImmuneACCESS disease sequences. Clones were called with MiXCR by TCRdb after fastp trimmed the public reads at Q25, and only in-frame beta chains were retained. All rows with the same CDR3 protein become a single entry with the most common DNA and genes. These V and J calls derive from TCRdb rather than the authors' analysis. Across this sample there are over 200,000 distinct CDR3 sequences, with approximately 95% seen only once. The ten most abundant clones make up approximately 0.082% of the sample.

Sequenced sample: CD4+ T cells from PBMCs. This receptor was obtained from a human donor with multiple sclerosis.

Read as DNA, the sequence is TGCAGCGTTGTATTAGGGACAGTTTCCTACAATGAGCAGTTCTTC. It encodes CSVVLGTVSYNEQFF. Rearrangement joined TRBV29-1 to TRBJ2-1; 7 central bases correspond to TRBD1. CDR1 and CDR2 are read off the germline V gene as SQVTM and ANQGSEA. V loses 4 bases at its end and J loses 1 base; junction bases beyond the gene matches: 7. Including the terminal cysteine and phenylalanine, the CDR3 comprises 15 residues. Here the CDR3 DNA is all that survives: 45 bases in frame from base 1.